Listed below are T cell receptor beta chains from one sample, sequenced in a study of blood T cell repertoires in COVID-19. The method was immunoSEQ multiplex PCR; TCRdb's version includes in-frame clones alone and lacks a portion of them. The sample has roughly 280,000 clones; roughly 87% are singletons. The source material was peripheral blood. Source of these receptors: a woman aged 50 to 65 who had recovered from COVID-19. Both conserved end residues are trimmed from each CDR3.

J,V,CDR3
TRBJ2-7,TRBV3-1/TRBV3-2,ASSQGDGVYEQY
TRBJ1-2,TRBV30,AWSRDRPKGYT
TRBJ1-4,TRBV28,ASSWPGEKLF
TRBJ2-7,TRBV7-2,ASSFTGQGREQY
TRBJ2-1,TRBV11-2,ASSPGGRAQNEQF
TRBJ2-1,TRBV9,ASSADRAPYNEQF
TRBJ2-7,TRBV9,ASSVGVASTYEQY
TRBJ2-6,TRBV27,ASSPSVLRALGGANVLT
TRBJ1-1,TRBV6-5,ASSYSSTEAF
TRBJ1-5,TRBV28,ASSPQIRGYSNQPQH
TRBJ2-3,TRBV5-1,ASSLGTGPPSTDTQY
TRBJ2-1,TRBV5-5,ASSLRLAGGHNEQF
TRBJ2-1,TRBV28,ASSRDRVVYEQF